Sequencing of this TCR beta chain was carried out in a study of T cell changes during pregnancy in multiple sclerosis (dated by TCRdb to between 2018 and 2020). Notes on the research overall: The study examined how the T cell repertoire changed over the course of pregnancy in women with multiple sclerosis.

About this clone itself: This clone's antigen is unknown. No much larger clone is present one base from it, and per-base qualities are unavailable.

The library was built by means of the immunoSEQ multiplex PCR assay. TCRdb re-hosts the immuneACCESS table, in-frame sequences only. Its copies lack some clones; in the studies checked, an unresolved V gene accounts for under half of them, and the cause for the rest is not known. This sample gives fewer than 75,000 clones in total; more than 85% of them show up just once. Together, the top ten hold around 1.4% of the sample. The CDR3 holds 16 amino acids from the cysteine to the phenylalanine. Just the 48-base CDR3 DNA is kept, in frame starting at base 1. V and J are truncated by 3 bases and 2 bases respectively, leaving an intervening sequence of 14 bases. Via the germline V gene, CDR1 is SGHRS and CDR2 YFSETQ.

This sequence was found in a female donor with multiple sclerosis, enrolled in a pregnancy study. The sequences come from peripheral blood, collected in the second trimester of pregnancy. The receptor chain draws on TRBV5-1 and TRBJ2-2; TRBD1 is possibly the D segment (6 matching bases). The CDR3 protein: CASSSFGQTNTGELFF. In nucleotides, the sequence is TGCGCCAGCAGCTCATTCGGACAGACAAACACCGGGGAGCTGTTTTTT.